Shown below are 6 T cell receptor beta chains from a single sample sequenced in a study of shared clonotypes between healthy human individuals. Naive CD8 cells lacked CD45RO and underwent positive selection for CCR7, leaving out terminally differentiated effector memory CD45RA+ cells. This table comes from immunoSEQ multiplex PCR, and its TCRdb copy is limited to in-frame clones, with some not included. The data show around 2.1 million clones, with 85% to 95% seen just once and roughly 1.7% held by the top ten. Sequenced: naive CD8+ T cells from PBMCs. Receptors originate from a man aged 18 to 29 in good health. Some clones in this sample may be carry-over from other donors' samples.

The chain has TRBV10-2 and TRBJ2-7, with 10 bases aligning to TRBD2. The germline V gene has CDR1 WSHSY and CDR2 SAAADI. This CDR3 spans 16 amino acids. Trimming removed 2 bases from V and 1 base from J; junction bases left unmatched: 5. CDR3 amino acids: CASSEASGSRSYEQYF. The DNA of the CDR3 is TGCGCCAGCAGTGAGGCTAGCGGGAGTAGGTCCTACGAGCAGTACTTC.

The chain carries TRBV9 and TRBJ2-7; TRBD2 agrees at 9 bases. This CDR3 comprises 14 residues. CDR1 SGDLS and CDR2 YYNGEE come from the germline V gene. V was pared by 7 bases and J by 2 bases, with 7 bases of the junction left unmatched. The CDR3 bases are TGTGCCAGCGGCGGAGGGACTAGCACCTACGAGCAGTACTTC. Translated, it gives CASGGGTSTYEQYF.

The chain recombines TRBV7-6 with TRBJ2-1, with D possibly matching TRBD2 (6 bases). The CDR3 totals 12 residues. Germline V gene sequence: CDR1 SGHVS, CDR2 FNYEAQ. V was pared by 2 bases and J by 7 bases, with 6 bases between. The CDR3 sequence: CASSLLANEQFF. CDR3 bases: TGTGCCAGCAGCTTACTAGCGAATGAGCAGTTCTTC.

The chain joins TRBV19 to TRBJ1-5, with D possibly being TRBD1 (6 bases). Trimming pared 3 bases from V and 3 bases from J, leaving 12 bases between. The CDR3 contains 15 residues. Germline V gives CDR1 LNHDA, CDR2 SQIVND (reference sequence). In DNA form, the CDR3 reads TGTGCCAGTAGTATGGGGGACACCTTCAATCAGCCCCAGCATTTT. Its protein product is CASSMGDTFNQPQHF. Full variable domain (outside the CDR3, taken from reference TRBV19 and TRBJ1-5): DGGITQSPKYLFRKEGQNVTLSCEQNLNHDAMYWYRQDPGQGLRLIYYSQIVNDFQKGDIAEGYSVSREKKESFPLTVTSAQKNPTAFYLCASSMGDTFNQPQHFGDGTRLSIL.

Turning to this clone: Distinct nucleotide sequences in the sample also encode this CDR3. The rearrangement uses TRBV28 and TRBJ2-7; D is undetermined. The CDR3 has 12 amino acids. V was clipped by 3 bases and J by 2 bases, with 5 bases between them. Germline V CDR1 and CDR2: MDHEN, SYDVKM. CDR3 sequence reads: CASSFSTYEQYF. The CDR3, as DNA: TGTGCCAGCAGTTTTAGTACCTACGAGCAGTACTTC.

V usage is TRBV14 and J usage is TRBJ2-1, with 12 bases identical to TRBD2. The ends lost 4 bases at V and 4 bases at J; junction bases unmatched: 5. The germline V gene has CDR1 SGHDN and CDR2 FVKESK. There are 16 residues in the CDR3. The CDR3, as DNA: TGTGCCAGCAGCCCCCCGGGACTAGCGGGTTACAATGAGCAGTTCTTC. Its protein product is CASSPPGLAGYNEQFF.